The sequence of this T cell receptor (beta chain) was determined in a study of shared clonotypes between healthy human individuals. Per sorted-subset replicate PCR, input was approximately 180 ng DNA, representing about 32,000 T cell genomes. TCRdb keeps only in-frame clones here, not all; method: immunoSEQ multiplex PCR. The table shows 650,000 to 750,000 clones, with approximately 75% occurring only once. As concerns this clone: Its antigen is still unknown.

Study conclusions and caveats: Naive subsets generally had larger estimated richness than memory subsets.

The V end was cut by 4 bases, the J end by 6 bases, with 9 bases between. Germline V gene sequence: CDR1 SGHTA, CDR2 FQGNSA. The CDR3 covers 13 residues. The V gene is TRBV7-2, the J gene TRBJ2-2; possible D gene TRBD1, 6 bases. This receptor was identified in a woman aged 25-40 years in good health. The sample taken for sequencing was memory CD4+ T cells sorted from blood. Subset of the sample: CD45RA-negative fraction. The CDR3 is CASSSDRSGELFF. The CDR3 DNA is TGTGCCAGCAGCTCTGACAGGTCCGGGGAGCTGTTTTTT.